What follows are 25 T cell receptor beta chains derived from one specimen sequenced in a study of T cell responses to AZD1222 COVID-19 vaccine. Clones were sequenced by immunoSEQ multiplex PCR, and TCRdb holds only the in-frame ones, with some missing. The repertoire holds 55,000 to 85,000 clones, with 80% to 85% as singletons. The sequenced sample was peripheral blood, obtained on day 0 of AZD1222 vaccination. The receptors were sampled from an adult in good health.

The V call is TRBV7-9, the J call TRBJ2-5; 15 nucleotides match TRBD2. Germline V lookup: CDR1 SEHNR, CDR2 FQNEAQ (reference sequence). J gave up 5 bases and V 2 bases, and 9 bases lay outside the gene matches. This CDR3 is 18 amino acids long. This CDR3 reads CASSLRRTSGGAPETQYF. The CDR3 region has the DNA TGTGCCAGCAGCTTACGGAGGACTAGCGGGGGGGCCCCGGAGACCCAGTACTTC.

This rearrangement joins TRBV7-8 to TRBJ2-7; D may match TRBD1 or TRBD2 (5 bases each). There are 17 residues in the CDR3. Between the trimmed V and J ends, which lost 5 bases and 2 bases, there was a span of 22 bases. CDR1 is SGHVS and CDR2 is FQNEAQ in the germline V gene. The CDR3 region is CASSLRPGASRAYEQYF. As DNA, the CDR3 is TGTGCCAGCAGCCTCAGGCCTGGGGCTAGCCGTGCCTACGAGCAGTACTTC.

On this clone: At one boundary the junction diverges from the germline segment, which might be a read error. This chain connects TRBV28 to TRBJ2-5; no firm D call. Germline assignment: CDR1 MDHEN and CDR2 SYDVKM. The CDR3 contains 13 residues. CDR3: CASSLSAQVTQYF. CDR3 DNA: TGTGCCAGCAGTTTATCTGCCCAAGTGACCCAGTACTTC.

There are a few counts of this clone. V is TRBV19 and J is TRBJ1-1; TRBD1 matches at 9 bases. Germline V gives CDR1 LNHDA, CDR2 SQIVND (reference sequence). The CDR3 is made up of 15 amino acids. V lost 4 bases and J lost 10; bases outside the gene matches: 13. The CDR3: CASSTSGTGSFGAFF. The CDR3 nucleotides read TGTGCCAGTAGTACCTCCGGGACAGGGAGTTTCGGAGCTTTCTTT. The full variable domain, rest sourced from reference TRBV19 and TRBJ1-1, is DGGITQSPKYLFRKEGQNVTLSCEQNLNHDAMYWYRQDPGQGLRLIYYSQIVNDFQKGDIAEGYSVSREKKESFPLTVTSAQKNPTAFYLCASSTSGTGSFGAFFGQGTRLTVV.

The V and J genes are TRBV13 and TRBJ2-5; D is ambiguous. The length of the CDR3 is 11 residues. V lost 4 bases, J lost 4 bases, and 4 bases lay in between. Germline V CDR1 and CDR2: PRHDT, FYEKMQ (reference sequence). The CDR3: CASSWAETQYF. In DNA, the CDR3 is TGTGCCAGCAGCTGGGCAGAGACCCAGTACTTC.

This clone has just a few counts. V and J are TRBV7-9 and TRBJ1-4, with D perhaps matching TRBD1 (6 bases). V was cut by 0 bases and J by 7 bases, with 9 bases left in between. Germline values: CDR1 SEHNR, CDR2 FQNEAQ (reference sequence). The CDR3 loop spans 14 amino acids. CDR3 sequence (DNA): TGTGCCAGCAGCTTAGCACAGGGCGGTGAAAAACTGTTTTTT. Translated: CASSLAQGGEKLFF. The variable domain in full, completed from reference TRBV7-9 and TRBJ1-4, reads DTGVSQNPRHKITKRGQNVTFRCDPISEHNRLYWYRQTLGQGPEFLTYFQNEAQLEKSRLLSDRFSAERPKGSFSTLEIQRTEQGDSAMYLCASSLAQGGEKLFFGSGTQLSVL.

The chain carries TRBV30 and TRBJ2-5, with D possibly being TRBD2 (5 bases). Trimming removed 0 bases at V and 7 bases at J, with 15 bases between. From germline, CDR1 is GTSNPN and CDR2 SVGIG (reference sequence). The CDR3 is 14 residues long. The CDR3 nucleotides read TGTGCCTGGAGTGTACTTAGCGAGTACGGGACCCAGTACTTC. Encoded protein: CAWSVLSEYGTQYF. The full variable domain, in which reference TRBV30 and TRBJ2-5 provide the parts outside the CDR3, is SQTIHQWPATLVQPVGSPLSLECTVEGTSNPNLYWYRQAAGRGLQLLFYSVGIGQISSEVPQNLSASRPQDRQFILSSKKLLLSDSGFYLCAWSVLSEYGTQYFGPGTRLLVL.

This clone was counted a few times. This chain joins TRBV7-2 and TRBJ2-7; weak D call: TRBD1 (5 bases). Looked up from germline, CDR1 is SGHTA and CDR2 is FQGNSA. V was pared by 0 bases and J by 3 bases, with 6 bases between. The CDR3 sequence is 13 residues long. The CDR3 is CASSLAQGYEQYF. CDR3 DNA: TGTGCCAGCAGCTTAGCTCAGGGCTACGAGCAGTACTTC.

The chain uses TRBV30 and TRBJ1-2; D is unresolved. Germline V gene data show CDR1 as GTSNPN and CDR2 as SVGIG (reference sequence). The CDR3 is made up of 11 amino acids. The germline V and J ends were trimmed by 0 bases and 5 bases, with 4 bases remaining between them. As DNA, the CDR3 is TGTGCCTGGAGTGTAGGGTATGGCTACACCTTC. Translation gives CAWSVGYGYTF.

This sequence joins TRBV5-1 and TRBJ2-2; no reliable D call. Germline V gene sequence: CDR1 SGHRS, CDR2 YFSETQ. The CDR3 loop spans 14 amino acids. V was pared by 1 base and J by 3 bases, with 7 bases between. In DNA form, the CDR3 reads TGCGCCAGCAGCTTGACCGTGGACACCGGGGAGCTGTTTTTT. Its protein is CASSLTVDTGELFF.

The chain joins TRBV7-6 to TRBJ1-4, with D perhaps matching TRBD1 (6 bases). The CDR3 is made up of 15 amino acids. Germline-derived CDR1 and CDR2 are SGHVS and FNYEAQ. With 1 base removed from V and 7 bases from J, the gap between germline ends came to 13 bases. The CDR3 sequence is CASSLVTGSGEKLFF. The CDR3 DNA follows: TGTGCCAGCAGCTTAGTAACAGGGTCGGGTGAAAAACTGTTTTTT.

The rearrangement joins TRBV10-3 to TRBJ1-1, with D unresolved. V was pared by 6 bases and J by 5 bases, with 16 bases between. This CDR3 spans 14 amino acids. Germline lookup yields CDR1 ENHRY and CDR2 SYGVKD. The CDR3 protein is CAISPSSGKTEAFF. The CDR3 nucleotides read TGTGCCATCAGCCCCTCGTCTGGAAAGACTGAAGCTTTCTTT.

This clone has only a few counts. DNA of the CDR3: TGTGCCTGGAGTTTACTGGGAGTGGACAATGAGCAGTTCTTC. It is translated as CAWSLLGVDNEQFF. The chain is built from TRBV30 and TRBJ2-1; a possible D gene is TRBD2 (5 bases). Germline CDR1 is GTSNPN and CDR2 is SVGIG (reference sequence). The CDR3 is 14 amino acids. Trimming pared 2 bases from V and 5 bases from J, leaving 13 bases between. The full variable domain, in which reference TRBV30 and TRBJ2-1 provide the parts outside the CDR3, is SQTIHQWPATLVQPVGSPLSLECTVEGTSNPNLYWYRQAAGRGLQLLFYSVGIGQISSEVPQNLSASRPQDRQFILSSKKLLLSDSGFYLCAWSLLGVDNEQFFGPGTRLTVL.

This clone has more than one count but fewer than ten. V is TRBV2 and J is TRBJ1-3; no firm D call. CDR1 is SNHLY, CDR2 FYNNEI, per germline. The CDR3 has 13 residues. The V and J ends lost 5 bases and 2 bases respectively, with 7 bases between them. The CDR3: CASSSKPGNTIYF. Here the CDR3 DNA reads TGTGCCAGCAGTAGTAAGCCTGGAAACACCATATATTTT. The entire variable domain, with the rest obtained from reference TRBV2 and TRBJ1-3, is as follows: EPEVTQTPSHQVTQMGQEVILRCVPISNHLYFYWYRQILGQKVEFLVSFYNNEISEKSEIFDDQFSVERPDGSNFTLKIRSTKLEDSAMYFCASSSKPGNTIYFGEGSWLTVV.

This clone occurred once. This chain links TRBV30 with TRBJ1-3; no clear D gene. The V end was cut by 3 bases, the J end by 0 bases, with 6 bases between. The CDR3 runs to 13 residues. Germline V CDR1 and CDR2: GTSNPN, SVGIG (reference sequence). CDR3 amino acids: CAWSPSSGNTIYF. The DNA of the CDR3 is TGTGCCTGGAGCCCCAGCTCTGGAAACACCATATATTTT.

V is TRBV19 and J is TRBJ2-2; no firm D call. Germline-derived CDR1 and CDR2 are LNHDA and SQIVND (reference sequence). The ends were cut back, 3 bases at V and 2 bases at J, with 7 bases in the middle. This CDR3 is built from 14 residues. CDR3 bases: TGTGCCAGTAGTATCCCTGTTAACACCGGGGAGCTGTTTTTT. Its translation is CASSIPVNTGELFF.

The chain combines TRBV27 with TRBJ2-6, with no clear D. Between the trimmed V and J ends, which lost 9 bases and 0 bases, there was a span of 6 bases. The CDR3 runs to 13 residues. Germline V lookup: CDR1 MNHEY, CDR2 SMNVEV (reference sequence). The CDR3 is CASRYSGANVLTF. Written as DNA, the CDR3 is TGTGCCAGTCGATACTCTGGGGCCAACGTCCTGACTTTC.

A note on this clone: Other DNA sequences within the sample encode an identical CDR3. The chain is built from TRBV10-1 and TRBJ2-1, with D hard to call. Between the trimmed V and J ends, which lost 0 bases and 4 bases, there was a span of 10 bases. CDR3 length: 15 amino acids. The V gene's germline CDR1 is WNHNN and CDR2 SYGVQD (reference sequence). CDR3 coding DNA: TGCGCCAGCAGTGAGTCGAGAGGCAGGTACAATGAGCAGTTCTTC. The encoded protein is CASSESRGRYNEQFF.

A few counts support this clone. This chain uses TRBV10-3 with TRBJ1-2; 8 nucleotides align to TRBD1. Looked up from germline, CDR1 is ENHRY and CDR2 is SYGVKD. The CDR3 covers 14 residues. The V and J ends lost 6 bases and 3 bases, in that order; junction bases with no gene match: 6. The CDR3 DNA sequence: TGTGCCATCAGATATCAGGGGGCCTACTATGGCTACACCTTC. It specifies CAIRYQGAYYGYTF.

Comment on this clone: Additional DNA sequences in this sample encode the identical CDR3. As DNA, the CDR3 is TGTGCCAGCAGCCAAGGCAGAAACTATGGCTACACCTTC. It translates to CASSQGRNYGYTF. The V gene is TRBV3-1 (or the pseudogene TRBV3-2), the J gene TRBJ1-2, with unresolved D. Trimming took 1 base from V and 2 from J, leaving 5 bases between them. Germline-derived CDR1 and CDR2 are LGHDT and YNNKEL (reference sequence). There are 13 residues in the CDR3.

The table lists this clone with a few counts. The rearrangement links TRBV3-1 (or the pseudogene TRBV3-2) to TRBJ1-6; D remains unclear. Trimming shortened V by 0 bases and J by 8 bases, and 5 bases separated the two germline ends. This CDR3 is built from 13 residues. The germline gives CDR1 LGHDT, CDR2 YNNKEL (reference sequence). The CDR3 DNA follows: TGTGCCAGCAGCCAAGATCGAGATTCACCCCTCCACTTT. Protein sequence: CASSQDRDSPLHF.

The chain recombines TRBV6-6 with TRBJ2-1; D is possibly TRBD1 (6 bases). V lost 8 bases, J lost 8 bases, and 19 bases lay in between. The CDR3 runs to 14 residues. Germline assignment: CDR1 MNHNY and CDR2 SVGAGI (reference sequence). The chain's CDR3 is CASGGGADGDEQFF. The DNA of the CDR3 is TGTGCCAGCGGGGGCGGAGCGGACGGCGATGAGCAGTTCTTC.

The chain links TRBV5-1 to TRBJ1-1, with TRBD1 matching 8 bases. Germline CDR1 reads SGHRS; CDR2 reads YFSETQ. J gave up 1 base and V 3 bases, and 2 bases lay outside the gene matches. CDR3 length equals 14 residues. The CDR3 DNA sequence: TGCGCCAGCAGCTCCGGACAGGGGAACACTGAAGCTTTCTTT. It encodes CASSSGQGNTEAFF.

Notes on this clone: Compared with germline, one end of the junction differs, possibly owing to a read error. The chain combines TRBV3-1 (or the pseudogene TRBV3-2) with TRBJ2-1; maybe TRBD2 (7 bases). In germline, CDR1 is LGHDT, CDR2 YNNKEL (reference sequence). This CDR3 has 16 amino acids. CDR3 sequence (DNA): TGTGCCAGCAGCCAATGGTCGGGGGGCTCCCACAATGAGCAGTTCTTC. Protein product: CASSQWSGGSHNEQFF.

The V call is TRBV28, the J call TRBJ2-4; D is undetermined. V was trimmed by 3 bases and J by 4 bases, leaving 7 bases between them. The CDR3 runs to 13 residues. The germline gives CDR1 MDHEN, CDR2 SYDVKM. The CDR3: CASSLSVKNIQYF. CDR3 DNA: TGTGCCAGCAGTTTGTCAGTAAAAAACATTCAGTACTTC.